These 22 T cell receptor beta chains share one sample of origin, sequenced in a study of identical twins. TCRdb called the 5' RACE reads again in MiXCR, with one record for every CDR3 protein. The sample consists of about 1.7 million distinct CDR3 sequences, around a third of them appearing once. Sequenced material: cord blood. These TCRs come from a newborn girl in good health.

This chain connects TRBV27 to TRBJ1-5; no clear D. The V and J ends lost 8 bases and 0 bases respectively, with 11 bases between them. CDR1 and CDR2 (germline): MNHEY, SMNVEV (reference sequence). The CDR3 length is 14 residues. The CDR3 DNA reads TGTGCCAGCTCACAGAAGTATAGCAATCAGCCCCAGCATTTT. Translated: CASSQKYSNQPQHF.

A few counts support this clonotype. The gene calls are TRBV4-1 and TRBJ2-5; D not resolved. The V end lost 0 bases, the J end lost 11 bases, and 7 bases lay between the germline ends. This CDR3 region has 11 residues. Per the germline V gene, CDR1 is MGHRA and CDR2 is YSYEKL. Here the CDR3 reads CASSQEIEQYF. DNA for the CDR3: TGCGCCAGCAGCCAAGAGATAGAGCAGTACTTC.

V and J are TRBV27 and TRBJ2-5; D possibly uses TRBD1 or TRBD2 (7 bases each). The J call could be wrong; TRBJ2-7 is a better fit for the DNA end. Germline V gives CDR1 MNHEY, CDR2 SMNVEV (reference sequence). The CDR3 is 14 residues long. This CDR3 is CASSLARGGSEQYF. The CDR3 nucleotides read TGTGCCAGCAGTTTAGCCAGGGGGGGCTCCGAGCAGTACTTC.

This clonotype appeared a few times. This chain uses TRBV14 with TRBJ2-3, with D tentatively TRBD2 (6 bases). The CDR3 is 16 residues long. Germline CDR1 and CDR2: SGHDN and FVKESK. Trimming removed 1 base from V and 0 bases from J, with 11 bases in between. CDR3: CASSQAGGLSTDTQYF. The CDR3 bases are TGTGCCAGCAGCCAAGCAGGAGGGCTGAGCACAGATACGCAGTATTTT.

The chain carries TRBV20-1 and TRBJ2-5; D uncertain. V was pared by 8 bases and J by 3 bases, with 13 bases between. Germline CDR1 DFQATT, CDR2 SNEGSKA (reference sequence). The CDR3 contains 12 residues. CDR3 sequence: CSPQARKETQYF. The CDR3 DNA reads as TGCAGTCCCCAAGCTAGGAAAGAGACCCAGTACTTC.

This clonotype was seen a handful of times. The V gene is TRBV16, the J gene TRBJ1-1; 7 bases are shared with TRBD1. The CDR3 contains 14 residues. The V gene end was trimmed by 1 base and the J gene end by 5 bases; junction bases not matched to a gene: 4. Germline CDR1 is KGHSY and CDR2 is FQNENV. CDR3 in DNA: TGTGCCAGCAGCCAATGGTCAGGGGGGACTGAAGCTTTCTTT. Translated: CASSQWSGGTEAFF.

The CDR3 bases are TGTGCCAGCAGTCACGGACTAGCGGGCCGCTCCTACGAGCAGTACTTC. Amino acid sequence: CASSHGLAGRSYEQYF. The chain recombines TRBV6-1 with TRBJ2-7; 11 bases agree with TRBD2. Germline V lookup: CDR1 MNHNS, CDR2 SASEGT. This CDR3 is 16 amino acids long. Losses at the gene ends were 5 bases for V and 0 bases for J; bases not matched to a gene: 6.

The table lists this clonotype with a few counts. V and J are TRBV7-2 and TRBJ1-5; D unresolved. Deletions cut 5 bases from V and 7 bases from J, with 12 bases between. The CDR3 covers 13 residues. Germline values: CDR1 SGHTA, CDR2 FQGNSA. The chain's CDR3 is CASSAAAGQPQHF. CDR3 nucleotides: TGTGCCAGCAGCGCGGCGGCGGGACAGCCCCAGCATTTT.

This chain connects TRBV20-1 to TRBJ2-7; 12 bases align to TRBD2. This CDR3 spans 15 amino acids. CDR1 is DFQATT, CDR2 SNEGSKA, per germline (reference sequence). V trimming: 1 base; J trimming: 2 bases; junction bases outside the gene matches: 3. For the CDR3, the DNA is TGCAGTGCTAGAGCTAGCGGGGGGGACCCCTACGAGCAGTACTTC. Translating gives CSARASGGDPYEQYF.

The chain has TRBV5-1 and TRBJ2-5; D possibly corresponds to TRBD1 (5 bases). The V and J ends lost 5 bases and 5 bases respectively, with 16 bases between them. This CDR3 is built from 14 residues. Germline loops: CDR1 SGHRS, CDR2 YFSETQ. This CDR3 reads CASRSGLFGETQYF. The CDR3 region has the DNA TGCGCCAGCAGGTCAGGGCTGTTCGGCGAGACCCAGTACTTC.

The chain has TRBV6-5 and TRBJ2-7; 9 bases agree with TRBD1. The J call is in doubt because the DNA end fits TRBJ2-5 better. The CDR3 covers 13 residues. In germline, CDR1 is MNHEY, CDR2 SVGAGI. The CDR3 region is CASSVQGAKTQYF. The CDR3 bases are TGTGCCAGCAGTGTACAGGGGGCCAAGACCCAGTACTTC.

This clonotype was counted a few times. The gene calls are TRBV3-1 and TRBJ2-7; 7 bases map to TRBD2. This CDR3 is built from 16 residues. Germline CDR1 and CDR2: LGHDT and YNNKEL (reference sequence). Germline trimming cut 1 base from V and 2 bases from J; bases unmatched to any gene: 8. CDR3 sequence: CASSQASAGLTYEQYF. As DNA, the CDR3 is TGTGCCAGCAGCCAAGCATCAGCGGGACTGACCTACGAGCAGTACTTC.

The V gene is TRBV5-1, the J gene TRBJ2-1; TRBD1 is a possible D gene (6 bases). CDR3 length: 12 residues. V was cut by 4 bases and J by 9 bases, with 11 bases left in between. Germline CDR1 is SGHRS and CDR2 is YFSETQ. The CDR3 region has the DNA TGCGCCAGCAGCCCCAGGGGAAGTGAGCAGTTCTTC. Residues: CASSPRGSEQFF.

The chain has TRBV4-1 and TRBJ2-4; either TRBD1 or TRBD2 may supply D (5 bases each). Trimming removed 6 bases at V and 3 bases at J, with 9 bases between. This CDR3 has 13 amino acids. The germline CDR1 and CDR2 sequences are MGHRA and YSYEKL. CDR3: CASSGGYKNIQYF. CDR3 bases: TGCGCCAGCAGTGGGGGTTACAAAAACATTCAGTACTTC.

A note on this clonotype: The junction departs from the called germline gene at one end, perhaps through a read error. The rearrangement joins TRBV6-6 to TRBJ2-7; no clear D gene. The CDR3 is 12 residues long. The germline CDR1 and CDR2 sequences are MNHNY and SVGAGI (reference sequence). The CDR3 loop is CASSQSSYKQYF. CDR3 DNA sequence: TGTGCCAGCAGTCAAAGCTCCTACAAGCAGTACTTC.

This clonotype showed up just a few times. The chain joins TRBV19 to TRBJ2-7, with D unclear. The CDR3 runs to 14 residues. CDR1 and CDR2 from the germline V gene are LNHDA and SQIVND (reference sequence). V dropped 4 bases and J dropped 1 base, with 11 bases sitting between them. CDR3 nucleotide sequence: TGTGCCAGTAGTACTTTGGACGGATCCTACGAGCAGTACTTC. Its protein product is CASSTLDGSYEQYF.

The chain has TRBV4-1 and TRBJ2-5; 7 bases fit TRBD1. Trimming cost V 2 bases and J 2 bases; bases outside gene matches: 5. Germline V gene lookup returns CDR1 MGHRA and CDR2 YSYEKL. This CDR3 comprises 15 residues. CDR3 sequence: CASSQYPTGQETQYF. The CDR3 DNA sequence: TGCGCCAGCAGCCAATACCCGACAGGGCAAGAGACCCAGTACTTC.

This clonotype has more than one count but fewer than ten. V gene TRBV5-1 combines with J gene TRBJ1-2; 7 bases agree with TRBD1. The V and J ends lost 4 bases and 5 bases, in that order; junction bases with no gene match: 14. CDR1 and CDR2 from the germline V gene are SGHRS and YFSETQ. The CDR3 runs to 16 residues. Here the CDR3 DNA reads TGCGCCAGCAGCCTTGGGGGGACGGGACAGCGATATGGCTACACCTTC. It is translated as CASSLGGTGQRYGYTF.

This chain connects TRBV28 to TRBJ1-1; 8 bases align to TRBD1. The CDR3 sequence is 17 residues long. V shed 0 bases and J 1 base; nucleotides not matched to a gene: 7. The germline V gene has CDR1 MDHEN and CDR2 SYDVKM. The CDR3 sequence is CASSLWRQGAKNTEAFF. The CDR3 nucleotides read TGTGCCAGCAGTTTATGGCGGCAGGGGGCGAAGAACACTGAAGCTTTCTTT. Using reference TRBV28 and TRBJ1-1 for the parts outside the CDR3, the full variable domain is DVKVTQSSRYLVKRTGEKVFLECVQDMDHENMFWYRQDPGLGLRLIYFSYDVKMKEKGDIPEGYSVSREKKERFSLILESASTNQTSMYLCASSLWRQGAKNTEAFFGQGTRLTVV.

As DNA, the CDR3 is TGTGCCAGCAGCTTATTCGCCCGAACTAGCTGGGAGACCCAGTACTTC. Amino acids: CASSLFARTSWETQYF. The J gene is TRBJ2-5, the V gene TRBV11-2; tentative D call: TRBD2 (6 bases). The V gene's germline CDR1 is SGHAT and CDR2 FQNNGV. CDR3 length equals 16 residues. Trimming shortened V by 2 bases and J by 5 bases, and 18 bases separated the two germline ends. Complete variable domain (other parts from reference TRBV11-2 and TRBJ2-5): EAGVAQSPRYKIIEKRQSVAFWCNPISGHATLYWYQQILGQGPKLLIQFQNNGVVDDSQLPKDRFSAERLKGVDSTLKIQPAKLEDSAVYLCASSLFARTSWETQYFGPGTRLLVL.

The chain is built from TRBV4-2 and TRBJ2-1, with a weak D call TRBD2 (6 bases). Per the germline V gene, CDR1 is LGHNA and CDR2 is YNFKEQ. This CDR3 spans 15 amino acids. V was shortened by 4 bases and J by 5 bases, with 15 bases between the two germline ends. CDR3 region: CASSPYLANNNEQFF. CDR3 nucleotide sequence: TGTGCCAGCAGCCCCTATCTAGCGAACAACAATGAGCAGTTCTTC.

The chain combines TRBV21-1 with TRBJ1-3; the table assigns TRBD1, which was not confirmed against the DNA. TRBV21-1 is annotated as a pseudogene. The CDR3 loop spans 14 amino acids. The CDR3 region has the DNA TGTGCCAGCAGCAAAGCCCCAGGGGGAAACACCATATATTTT. Encoded protein: CASSKAPGGNTIYF.